One sample yielded the 24 T cell receptor beta chains listed below, sequenced in a study of T cell repertoires in cytomegalovirus infection. One entry per CDR3 protein results from TCRdb running MiXCR on the reads. The sample holds approximately 500,000 distinct CDR3 sequences, 11% seen once. Sequenced sample: PBMCs. Every receptor here comes from a human donor in good health (CMV status not recorded). Some clones in this sample may be carry-over from other donors' samples.

In this sample, this clonotype turned up many times. The chain links TRBV23-1 to TRBJ1-5; D is perhaps TRBD1 (6 bases). TRBV23-1 is marked as an open reading frame, function uncertain. CDR3 length: 16 amino acids. Trimming cost V 4 bases and J 0 bases, with 13 bases left between them. The CDR3 coding sequence is TGCGCCAGCAGTCCTTACAGGGACTATAGCAATCAGCCCCAGCATTTT. Its protein is CASSPYRDYSNQPQHF.

In this sample, this clonotype turned up many times. This chain connects TRBV7-2 to TRBJ2-5; 7 bases line up with TRBD1. V was pared by 5 bases and J by 7 bases, with 10 bases of the junction left unmatched. The CDR3 spans 14 residues. The germline CDR1 and CDR2 sequences are SGHTA and FQGNSA. The CDR3 sequence is CASSHRDSHWTQYF. CDR3 DNA sequence: TGTGCCAGCAGCCACCGGGACAGTCATTGGACCCAGTACTTC.

This clonotype was seen at least ten times. The chain combines TRBV5-1 with TRBJ2-1, with no clear D. V lost 1 base to trimming and J lost 2 bases, with 4 bases between them. Germline V lookup: CDR1 SGHRS, CDR2 YFSETQ. The CDR3 contains 13 residues. The CDR3 loop reads CASSLQPYNEQFF. Here the CDR3 DNA reads TGCGCCAGCAGCTTGCAGCCCTACAATGAGCAGTTCTTC.

This clonotype was seen many times. CDR3 region: CATGYGAPGELFF. The CDR3 DNA reads as TGCGCCACGGGGTACGGGGCGCCCGGGGAGCTGTTTTTT. The chain uses TRBV5-1 and TRBJ2-2; D might be TRBD1 or TRBD2, each matching 5 bases. The CDR3 is 13 amino acids. The V and J ends lost 9 bases and 6 bases respectively, with 15 bases between them. Germline values: CDR1 SGHRS, CDR2 YFSETQ.

The chain combines TRBV5-1 with TRBJ2-7, with D perhaps TRBD2 (6 bases). Per the germline V gene, CDR1 is SGHRS and CDR2 is YFSETQ. This CDR3 has 14 amino acids. Trimming took 3 bases from V and 6 from J, leaving 16 bases between them. CDR3 coding DNA: TGCGCCAGCAGCTCGCGGGGACCGGTGGGCGAGCAGTACTTC. Encoded protein: CASSSRGPVGEQYF.

A few counts support this clonotype. The rearrangement uses TRBV20-1 and TRBJ2-7; 8 nucleotides align to TRBD2. The CDR3 length is 15 residues. CDR1 is DFQATT and CDR2 is SNEGSKA in the germline V gene (reference sequence). With V trimmed by 0 bases and J by 2 bases, 6 bases remained unmatched. CDR3 sequence (DNA): TGCAGTGCTAGAGAGGCTAGCGGGCCTGCCTACGAGCAGTACTTC. It encodes CSAREASGPAYEQYF.

This clonotype has a handful of counts. This chain connects TRBV5-1 to TRBJ1-1, with 10 bases matching TRBD1. V lost 4 bases, J lost 6 bases, and 6 bases stayed unmatched. Germline values: CDR1 SGHRS, CDR2 YFSETQ. The CDR3 contains 14 residues. The CDR3 reads CASSPGQGFPEAFF. CDR3 bases: TGCGCCAGCAGCCCGGGACAGGGGTTCCCTGAAGCTTTCTTT. The full variable domain, rest sourced from reference TRBV5-1 and TRBJ1-1, is KAGVTQTPRYLIKTRGQQVTLSCSPISGHRSVSWYQQTPGQGLQFLFEYFSETQRNKGNFPGRFSGRQFSNSRSEMNVSTLELGDSALYLCASSPGQGFPEAFFGQGTRLTVV.

This clonotype was recorded a few times. A much larger clone differs from this one at a single base, so this may be a read error. The genes are TRBV6-6 and TRBJ2-1; possibly TRBD2 for D (6 bases). The CDR3 spans 12 residues. Germline V gene lookup returns CDR1 MNHNY and CDR2 SVGAGI (reference sequence). Trimming cost V 5 bases and J 4 bases, with 6 bases left between them. This CDR3 reads CASSGGYNEQFF. The CDR3 DNA sequence: TGTGCCAGCAGTGGGGGGTACAATGAGCAGTTCTTC.

The V and J genes are TRBV5-8 and TRBJ2-5; TRBD1 might be the D (6 bases). The V gene's germline CDR1 is SGHTS and CDR2 YDEGEE. Trimming stripped 7 bases from V and 9 bases from J, with 25 bases between. The CDR3 covers 15 residues. This CDR3 reads CASVFLRDRHLAQYF. In nucleotides, the CDR3 is TGTGCCAGCGTTTTCCTCCGAGACAGGCATCTCGCCCAGTACTTC.

This clonotype was counted at least ten times. This rearrangement joins TRBV12-3 or TRBV12-4 to TRBJ1-2; tentatively, D is TRBD1 (5 bases). The length of the CDR3 is 15 residues. Trimming shortened V by 5 bases and J by 2 bases, and 15 bases separated the two germline ends. The CDR3 nucleotides are TGTGCCAGCAGTACTCTACAGGATCCGAACTATGGCTACACCTTC. It codes for CASSTLQDPNYGYTF.

This clonotype was counted ten times or more. CDR3 residues: CASSLATGGSGNTIYF. The CDR3 nucleotides read TGTGCCAGCAGCTTAGCTACAGGGGGCTCTGGAAACACCATATATTTT. J is TRBJ1-3 and V is TRBV7-9, with TRBD1 identical over 8 bases. CDR1 SEHNR and CDR2 FQNEAQ come from the germline V gene (reference sequence). The CDR3 has 16 amino acids. The V segment lost 0 bases and the J segment 0 bases; nucleotides outside the gene matches: 1.

The chain joins TRBV9 to TRBJ1-4; 7 positions agree with TRBD1. This CDR3 contains 14 residues. The germline CDR1 and CDR2 sequences are SGDLS and YYNGEE. V lost 3 bases and J lost 8; bases outside the gene matches: 7. The CDR3 here is CASSAGQLGEKLFF. The CDR3 region has the DNA TGTGCCAGCAGCGCGGGACAGCTAGGAGAAAAACTGTTTTTT.

This clonotype occurred a few times. The CDR3 loop is CASSRTGAQNTEAFF. As DNA, the CDR3 is TGTGCCAGCAGCAGAACAGGGGCGCAGAACACTGAAGCTTTCTTT. The chain carries TRBV5-6 and TRBJ1-1; 7 bases line up with TRBD1. The germline V gene encodes CDR1 SGHDT and CDR2 YYEEEE. V lost 4 bases to trimming and J lost 1 base; unmatched junction nucleotides: 7. This CDR3 contains 15 residues.

This clonotype was seen many times. The V gene is TRBV7-6, the J gene TRBJ1-5; 10 positions match TRBD1. V dropped 5 bases and J dropped 7; count of bases not matched to a gene: 8. Germline assignment: CDR1 SGHVS and CDR2 FNYEAQ. The CDR3 has 15 amino acids. CDR3 residues: CASSGGQGSIQPQHF. DNA for the CDR3: TGTGCCAGCAGCGGGGGACAGGGGAGCATACAGCCCCAGCATTTT.

Many counts were recorded for this clonotype. The chain combines TRBV12-3 or TRBV12-4 with TRBJ2-5, with D possibly being TRBD1 (5 bases). The CDR3 has 13 residues. V was trimmed by 2 bases and J by 5 bases, leaving 9 bases between them. The CDR3 DNA sequence: TGTGCCAGCAGTTTAACGGCAGGGGAGACCCAGTACTTC. Translation gives CASSLTAGETQYF.

This clonotype was recorded at least ten times. V and J are TRBV11-2 and TRBJ2-5, with D unclear. Trimming shortened V by 7 bases and J by 5 bases, and 23 bases separated the two germline ends. CDR1 is SGHAT, CDR2 FQNNGV, per germline. The CDR3 is 16 amino acids. CDR3 nucleotide sequence: TGTGCCAGCAAATCCCAAGTCCGCAGCCCGCGGGAGACCCAGTACTTC. It encodes CASKSQVRSPRETQYF.

This clonotype was seen ten or more times. The chain carries TRBV7-9 and TRBJ1-6; 8 nucleotides match TRBD1. Germline V CDR1 and CDR2: SEHNR, FQNEAQ (reference sequence). This CDR3 has 16 residues. Germline trimming cut 6 bases from V and 8 bases from J; bases unmatched to any gene: 12. The CDR3 region is CASSLSRQGMDSPLHF. Here the CDR3 DNA reads TGTGCCAGCAGTCTCTCTAGACAGGGGATGGATTCACCCCTCCACTTT. The variable domain in full, completed from reference TRBV7-9 and TRBJ1-6, reads DTGVSQNPRHKITKRGQNVTFRCDPISEHNRLYWYRQTLGQGPEFLTYFQNEAQLEKSRLLSDRFSAERPKGSFSTLEIQRTEQGDSAMYLCASSLSRQGMDSPLHFGNGTRLTVT.

There are a few counts of this clonotype. The chain couples TRBV20-1 to TRBJ2-7; either TRBD1 or TRBD2 may fit D (5 bases each). This CDR3 contains 16 residues. Germline CDR1 DFQATT, CDR2 SNEGSKA (reference sequence). V lost 0 bases and J lost 3, with 18 bases in between. CDR3 residues: CSAREADGASLYEQYF. In DNA, the CDR3 is TGCAGTGCTAGAGAGGCGGATGGGGCTAGCCTCTACGAGCAGTACTTC.

This clonotype has ten or more counts. The chain joins TRBV7-8 to TRBJ1-5; D uncertain. This CDR3 has 15 residues. Trimming removed 5 bases from V and 1 base from J, with 12 bases in between. Per the germline V gene, CDR1 is SGHVS and CDR2 is FQNEAQ. Here the CDR3 DNA reads TGTGCCAGCAGCCCACAACTGGGGAGCAATCAGCCCCAGCATTTT. Translating gives CASSPQLGSNQPQHF.

This clonotype was detected many times. The chain employs TRBV12-3 or TRBV12-4 and TRBJ2-3; D gene ambiguous. The CDR3 runs 14 residues. The V end was cut by 4 bases, the J end by 1 base, with 9 bases between. Here the CDR3 reads CASSSERRTDTQYF. Here the CDR3 DNA reads TGTGCCAGCAGTTCGGAGCGCCGCACAGATACGCAGTATTTT.

This clonotype was found many times. The CDR3 DNA sequence: TGCGCCAGCAGCTTGGCCGGGACTAATGCCTACGAGCAGTACTTC. It yields the protein CASSLAGTNAYEQYF. The chain links TRBV5-1 to TRBJ2-7, with 7 positions matching TRBD2. The CDR3 has 15 residues. Germline CDR1 reads SGHRS; CDR2 reads YFSETQ. V shed 0 bases, J shed 2 bases, and the junction held 5 bases outside the gene matches.

This clonotype has more than one count but fewer than ten. The V gene is TRBV27, the J gene TRBJ1-5; D is possibly TRBD1 (5 bases). V gave up 2 bases and J gave up 5 bases, with 13 bases separating them. Germline V gene sequence: CDR1 MNHEY, CDR2 SMNVEV (reference sequence). This CDR3 is 15 amino acids long. The CDR3 loop reads CASSLGTGDHQPQHF. CDR3 sequence (DNA): TGTGCCAGCAGTTTAGGGACGGGGGACCATCAGCCCCAGCATTTT.

The chain uses TRBV4-1 and TRBJ1-2; D is unclear. Germline values: CDR1 MGHRA, CDR2 YSYEKL. This CDR3 spans 14 amino acids. Trimming stripped 4 bases from V and 6 bases from J, with 15 bases between. The CDR3 loop reads CASSLGVDSDGYTF. The CDR3, as DNA: TGCGCCAGCAGCCTTGGAGTCGACTCGGATGGCTACACCTTC.

This clonotype was detected ten times or more. The gene calls are TRBV24-1 and TRBJ2-1; 8 nucleotides agree with TRBD2. CDR1 is KGHDR, CDR2 SFDVKD, per germline. The CDR3 length is 20 residues. J was trimmed by 8 bases and V by 4 bases; bases with no gene match: 24. DNA for the CDR3: TGTGCCACCAGTGACACCTCCGTCGGGGGTCGAGCGGGGGCCAAGGATGAGCAGTTCTTC. This codes for CATSDTSVGGRAGAKDEQFF.